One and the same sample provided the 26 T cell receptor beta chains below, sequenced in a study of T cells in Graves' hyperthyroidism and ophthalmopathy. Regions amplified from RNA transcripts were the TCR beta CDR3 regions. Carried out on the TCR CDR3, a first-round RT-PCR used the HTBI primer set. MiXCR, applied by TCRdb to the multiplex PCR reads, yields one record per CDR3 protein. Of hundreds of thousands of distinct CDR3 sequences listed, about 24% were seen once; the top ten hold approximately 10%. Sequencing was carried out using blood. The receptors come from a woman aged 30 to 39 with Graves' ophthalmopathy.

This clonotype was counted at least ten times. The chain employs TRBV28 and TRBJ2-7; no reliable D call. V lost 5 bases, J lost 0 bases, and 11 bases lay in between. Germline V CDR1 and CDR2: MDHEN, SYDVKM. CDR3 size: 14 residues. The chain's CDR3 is CASSRSLPSYEQYF. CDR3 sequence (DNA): TGTGCCAGCAGTCGCTCACTGCCCTCCTACGAGCAGTACTTC.

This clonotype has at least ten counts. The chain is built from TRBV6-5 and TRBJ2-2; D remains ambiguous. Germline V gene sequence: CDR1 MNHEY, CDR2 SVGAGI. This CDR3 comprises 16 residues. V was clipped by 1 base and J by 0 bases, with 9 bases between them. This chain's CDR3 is CASSYLASANTGELFF. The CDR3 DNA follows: TGTGCCAGCAGTTACTTGGCCAGTGCGAACACCGGGGAGCTGTTTTTT.

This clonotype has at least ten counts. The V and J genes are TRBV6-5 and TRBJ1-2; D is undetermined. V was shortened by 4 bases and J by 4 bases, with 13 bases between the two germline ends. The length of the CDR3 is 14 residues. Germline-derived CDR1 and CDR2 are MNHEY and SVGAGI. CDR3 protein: CASSSPAGSYGYTF. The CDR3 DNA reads TGTGCCAGCAGTTCTCCGGCCGGAAGCTATGGCTACACCTTC.

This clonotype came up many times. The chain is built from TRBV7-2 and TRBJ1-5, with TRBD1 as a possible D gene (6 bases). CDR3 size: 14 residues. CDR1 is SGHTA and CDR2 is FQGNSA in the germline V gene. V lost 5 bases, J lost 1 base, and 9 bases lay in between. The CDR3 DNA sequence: TGTGCCAGCAGCCCAGGGGAGAGCAATCAGCCCCAGCATTTT. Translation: CASSPGESNQPQHF.

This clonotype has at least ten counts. CDR3 sequence: CASSLSAYFSEAFF. For the CDR3, the DNA is TGTGCCAGCAGCTTATCGGCGTATTTCTCTGAAGCTTTCTTT. This chain joins TRBV7-8 and TRBJ1-1; no clear D. The V gene's germline CDR1 is SGHVS and CDR2 FQNEAQ. CDR3 length: 14 amino acids. Trimming removed 2 bases at V and 6 bases at J, with 13 bases between.

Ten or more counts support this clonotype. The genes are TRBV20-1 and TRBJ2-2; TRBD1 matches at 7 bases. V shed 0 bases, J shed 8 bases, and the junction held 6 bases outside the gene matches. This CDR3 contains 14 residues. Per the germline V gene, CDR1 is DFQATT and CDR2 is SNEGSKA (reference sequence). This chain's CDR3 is CSARDPTGRGELFF. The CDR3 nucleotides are TGCAGTGCTAGAGATCCGACAGGGCGGGGGGAGCTGTTTTTT.

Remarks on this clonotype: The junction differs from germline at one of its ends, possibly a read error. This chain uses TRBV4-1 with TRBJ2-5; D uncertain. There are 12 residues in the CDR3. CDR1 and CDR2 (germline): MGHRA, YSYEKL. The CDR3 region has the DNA TGCGGCAGCAGCCAACATCAAGAGACCCAGTACTTC. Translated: CGSSQHQETQYF.

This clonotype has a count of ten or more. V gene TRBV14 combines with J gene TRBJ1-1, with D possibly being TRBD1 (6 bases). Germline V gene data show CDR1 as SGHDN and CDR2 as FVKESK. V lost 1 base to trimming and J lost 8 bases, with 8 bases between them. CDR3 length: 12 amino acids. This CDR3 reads CASSQGQAEAFF. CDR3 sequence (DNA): TGTGCCAGCAGCCAAGGACAGGCGGAAGCTTTCTTT.

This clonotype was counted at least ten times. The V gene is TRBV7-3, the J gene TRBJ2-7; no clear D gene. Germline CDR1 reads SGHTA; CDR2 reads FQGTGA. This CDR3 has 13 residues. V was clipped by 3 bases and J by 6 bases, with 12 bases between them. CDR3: CASSFLAGREQYF. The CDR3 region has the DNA TGTGCCAGCAGCTTCTTGGCAGGACGCGAGCAGTACTTC.

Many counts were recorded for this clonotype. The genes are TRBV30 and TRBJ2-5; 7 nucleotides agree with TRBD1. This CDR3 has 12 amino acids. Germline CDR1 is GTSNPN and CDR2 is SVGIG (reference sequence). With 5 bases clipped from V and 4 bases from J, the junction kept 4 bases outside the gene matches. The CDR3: CAWQGGRETQYF. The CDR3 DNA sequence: TGTGCCTGGCAAGGGGGCCGAGAGACCCAGTACTTC.

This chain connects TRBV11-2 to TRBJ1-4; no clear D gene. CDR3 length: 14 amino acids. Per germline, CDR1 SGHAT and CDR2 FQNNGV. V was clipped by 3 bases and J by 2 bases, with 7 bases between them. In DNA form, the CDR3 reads TGTGCCAGCAGCTTGAGTGGCACTAATGAAAAACTGTTTTTT. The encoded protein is CASSLSGTNEKLFF.

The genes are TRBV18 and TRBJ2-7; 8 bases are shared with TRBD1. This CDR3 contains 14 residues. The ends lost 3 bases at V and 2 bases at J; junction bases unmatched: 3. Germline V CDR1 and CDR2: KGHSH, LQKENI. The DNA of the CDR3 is TGTGCCAGCTCACCTAAGGACAGGGCCTACGAGCAGTACTTC. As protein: CASSPKDRAYEQYF.

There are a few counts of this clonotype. CDR3 coding DNA: TGTGCCACCAGCAGAAGGATCGGGGATGGCTACACCTTC. This encodes CATSRRIGDGYTF. V is TRBV15 and J is TRBJ1-2, with unresolved D. CDR3 size: 13 residues. Germline CDR1 is LNHNV and CDR2 is YYDKDF (reference sequence). The V and J ends lost 2 bases and 6 bases respectively, with 10 bases between them.

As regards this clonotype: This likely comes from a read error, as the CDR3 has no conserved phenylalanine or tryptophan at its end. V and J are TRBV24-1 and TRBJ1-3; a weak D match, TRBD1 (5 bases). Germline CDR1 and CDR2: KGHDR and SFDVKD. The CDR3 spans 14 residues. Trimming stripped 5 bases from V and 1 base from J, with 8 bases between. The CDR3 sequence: CATSAEGSGNTIYC. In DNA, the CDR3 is TGTGCCACCAGTGCAGAGGGGTCTGGAAACACCATATATTGT.

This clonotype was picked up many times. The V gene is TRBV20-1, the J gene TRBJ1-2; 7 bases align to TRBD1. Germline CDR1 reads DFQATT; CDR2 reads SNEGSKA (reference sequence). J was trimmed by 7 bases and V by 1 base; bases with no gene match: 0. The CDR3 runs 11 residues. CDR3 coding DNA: TGCAGTGCTAGAGCAGGGGGTGGCTACACCTTC. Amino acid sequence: CSARAGGGYTF.

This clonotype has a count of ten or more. Here the CDR3 DNA reads TGTGCCAGCAGCTTGAGGGGGCGGGATCAGCCCCAGCATTTT. Protein sequence: CASSLRGRDQPQHF. The V gene is TRBV27, the J gene TRBJ1-5; TRBD1 aligns across 7 bases. The trim removed 6 bases at V and 5 bases at J, leaving 7 bases unmatched. The germline V gene encodes CDR1 MNHEY and CDR2 SMNVEV (reference sequence). This CDR3 comprises 14 residues.

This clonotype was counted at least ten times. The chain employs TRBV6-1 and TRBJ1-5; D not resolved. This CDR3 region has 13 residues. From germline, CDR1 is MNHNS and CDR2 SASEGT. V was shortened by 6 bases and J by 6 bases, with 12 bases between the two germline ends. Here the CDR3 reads CASSQRSTQPQHF. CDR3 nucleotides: TGTGCCAGCAGCCAACGGAGTACTCAGCCCCAGCATTTT.

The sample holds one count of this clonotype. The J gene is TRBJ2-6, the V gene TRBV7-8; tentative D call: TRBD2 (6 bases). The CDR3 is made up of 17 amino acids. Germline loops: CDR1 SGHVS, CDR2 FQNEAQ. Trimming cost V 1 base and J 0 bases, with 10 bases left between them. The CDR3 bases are TGTGCCAGCAGCTTAGGGACTATAACCTCTGGGGCCAACGTCCTGACTTTC. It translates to CASSLGTITSGANVLTF.

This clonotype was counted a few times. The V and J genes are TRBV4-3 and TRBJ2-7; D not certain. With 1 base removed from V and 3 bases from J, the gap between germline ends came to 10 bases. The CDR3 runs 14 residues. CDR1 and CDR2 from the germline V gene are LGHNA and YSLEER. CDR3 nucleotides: TGCGCCAGCAGCCAAGGTATAATCGGCTACGAGCAGTACTTC. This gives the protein CASSQGIIGYEQYF.

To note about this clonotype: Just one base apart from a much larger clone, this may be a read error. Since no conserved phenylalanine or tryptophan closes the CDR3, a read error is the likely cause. In nucleotides, the CDR3 is TGTGCCAGCAGTTACTCACCGGCGGCTGGGGAGCTGTTTTTG. Its protein product is CASSYSPAAGELFL. The J gene is TRBJ2-2, the V gene TRBV6-5; no definite D call. The CDR3 extends over 14 amino acids. V was cut by 0 bases and J by 8 bases, with 10 bases left in between. Germline V CDR1 and CDR2: MNHEY, SVGAGI.

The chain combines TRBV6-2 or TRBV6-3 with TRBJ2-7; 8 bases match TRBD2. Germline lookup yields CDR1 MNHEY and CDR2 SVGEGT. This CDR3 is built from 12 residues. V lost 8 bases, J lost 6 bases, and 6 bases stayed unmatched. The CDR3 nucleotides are TGTGCCAGCCGGCGGGAGGCGTCCGAGCAGTACTTC. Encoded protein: CASRREASEQYF.

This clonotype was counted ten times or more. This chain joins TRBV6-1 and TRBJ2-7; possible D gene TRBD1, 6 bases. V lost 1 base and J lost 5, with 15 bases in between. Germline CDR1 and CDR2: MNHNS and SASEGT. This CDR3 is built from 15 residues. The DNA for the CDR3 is TGTGCCAGCAGTGAAGGGGGGACAACCCTGAACGAGCAGTACTTC. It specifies CASSEGGTTLNEQYF.

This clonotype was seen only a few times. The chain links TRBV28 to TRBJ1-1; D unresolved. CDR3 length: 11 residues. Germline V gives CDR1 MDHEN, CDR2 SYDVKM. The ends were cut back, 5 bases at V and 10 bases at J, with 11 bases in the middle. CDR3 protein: CASSPLRGAFF. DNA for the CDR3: TGTGCCAGCAGTCCTCTTCGCGGAGCTTTCTTT.

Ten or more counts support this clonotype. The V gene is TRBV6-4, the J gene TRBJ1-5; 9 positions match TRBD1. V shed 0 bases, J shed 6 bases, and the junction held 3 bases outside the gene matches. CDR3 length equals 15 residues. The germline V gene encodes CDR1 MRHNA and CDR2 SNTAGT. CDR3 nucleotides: TGTGCCAGCAGTGACTCCGGGACAGGGATTCAGCCCCAGCATTTT. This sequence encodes CASSDSGTGIQPQHF.

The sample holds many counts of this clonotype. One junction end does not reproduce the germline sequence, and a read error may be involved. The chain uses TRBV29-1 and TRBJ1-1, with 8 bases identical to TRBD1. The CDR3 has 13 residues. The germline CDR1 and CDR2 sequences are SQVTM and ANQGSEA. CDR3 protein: CSAMDRVNIEAFF. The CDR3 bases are TGCAGCGCCATGGACAGGGTGAACATTGAAGCTTTCTTT.

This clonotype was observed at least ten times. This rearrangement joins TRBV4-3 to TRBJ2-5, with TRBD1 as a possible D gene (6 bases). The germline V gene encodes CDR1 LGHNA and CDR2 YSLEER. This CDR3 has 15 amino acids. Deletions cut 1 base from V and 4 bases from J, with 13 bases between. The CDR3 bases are TGCGCCAGCAGCCAAGCACAGGGTACGGGAGAGACCCAGTACTTC. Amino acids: CASSQAQGTGETQYF.